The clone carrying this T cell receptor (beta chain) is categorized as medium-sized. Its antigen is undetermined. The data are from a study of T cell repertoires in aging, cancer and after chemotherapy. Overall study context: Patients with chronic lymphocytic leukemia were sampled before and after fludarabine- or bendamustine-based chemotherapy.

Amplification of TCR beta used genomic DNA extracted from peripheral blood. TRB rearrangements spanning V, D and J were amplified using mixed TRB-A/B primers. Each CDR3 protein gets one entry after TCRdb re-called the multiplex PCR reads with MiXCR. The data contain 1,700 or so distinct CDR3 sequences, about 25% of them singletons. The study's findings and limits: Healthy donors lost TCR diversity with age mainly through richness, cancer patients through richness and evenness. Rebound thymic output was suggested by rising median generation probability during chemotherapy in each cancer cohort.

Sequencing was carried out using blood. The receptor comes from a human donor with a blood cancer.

The CDR3 protein is CASSLWGQPQHF. For the CDR3, the DNA is TGTGCCAGCAGTCTTTGGGGCCAGCCCCAGCATTTT. This chain joins TRBV7-6 and TRBJ1-5; D is perhaps TRBD1 (5 bases). The germline V and J ends were trimmed by 6 bases and 7 bases, with 10 bases remaining between them. The CDR3 has 12 residues. The germline V gene encodes CDR1 SGHVS and CDR2 FNYEAQ.